This T cell receptor beta chain derives from a study of blood T cells in healthy people across ages. This CDR3 has 15 amino acids. V lost 0 bases and J 8 bases, leaving 11 bases between the germline ends. Germline V lookup: CDR1 LGHNA, CDR2 YNFKEQ. The table lists this clonotype with a count of one. Combining a sample-barcoded 5' primer with a J-beta primer mix, a second PCR ran for about 7 to 12 cycles. Via MiXCR, TCRdb re-called the 5' RACE reads, giving one row per CDR3 protein. This table has 1.2 million to 1.5 million distinct CDR3 sequences, roughly 64% appearing once. This rearrangement joins TRBV4-2 to TRBJ1-6; D is unclear. This sequence originates from a man younger than 30 in good health. Material for sequencing was blood. The DNA for the CDR3 is TGTGCCAGCAGCCAAGAAAGCGCGGAGCATTCACCCCTCCACTTT. Its protein product is CASSQESAEHSPLHF.